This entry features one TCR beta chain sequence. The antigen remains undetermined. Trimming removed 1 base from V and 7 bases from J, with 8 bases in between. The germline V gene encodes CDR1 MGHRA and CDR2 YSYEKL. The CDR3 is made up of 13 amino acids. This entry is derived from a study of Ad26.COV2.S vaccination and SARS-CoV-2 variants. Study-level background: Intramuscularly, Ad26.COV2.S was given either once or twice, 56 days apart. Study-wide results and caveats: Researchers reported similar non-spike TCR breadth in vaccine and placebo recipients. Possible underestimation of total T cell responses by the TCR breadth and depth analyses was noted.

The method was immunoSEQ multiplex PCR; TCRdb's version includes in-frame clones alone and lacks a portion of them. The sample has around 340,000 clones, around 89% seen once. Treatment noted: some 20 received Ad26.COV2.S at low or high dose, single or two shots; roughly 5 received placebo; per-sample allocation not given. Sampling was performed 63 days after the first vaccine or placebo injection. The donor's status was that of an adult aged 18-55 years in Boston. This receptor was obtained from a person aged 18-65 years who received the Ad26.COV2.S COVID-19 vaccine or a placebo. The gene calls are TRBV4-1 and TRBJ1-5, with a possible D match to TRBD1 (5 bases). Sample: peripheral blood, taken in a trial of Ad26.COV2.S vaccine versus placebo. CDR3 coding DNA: TGCGCCAGCAGCCAAGCAGGGTTCCAGCCCCAGCATTTT. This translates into CASSQAGFQPQHF.